The clone carrying this T cell receptor (beta chain) was detected only a few times. TCRdb re-called the RT-PCR reads through MiXCR, storing one row per CDR3 protein. This table holds roughly 570,000 distinct CDR3 sequences, 10% to 15% found once. This record belongs to a study of response to subunit inactivated influenza vaccine. Sequenced here: PBMCs from blood, sampled more than 35 days after vaccination. This clonotype originated in a man between 45 and 60 years old who received an inactivated influenza vaccine.

The CDR3 DNA reads TGTGCCAGCAGTAGAACCGGGACTAGATTCGTCAATGAGCAGTTCTTC. Residues: CASSRTGTRFVNEQFF. V and J are TRBV12-3 or TRBV12-4 and TRBJ2-1; TRBD2 matches at 8 bases. Trimming cost V 5 bases and J 6 bases; bases outside gene matches: 12. The CDR3 sequence is 16 residues long.